This T cell receptor (beta chain) emerged from a study of blood T cell repertoires in COVID-19. The CDR3 covers 17 residues. J lost 7 bases, V lost 3 bases, and 12 bases had no gene match. Germline V gives CDR1 MGHRA, CDR2 YSYEKL. Produced via immunoSEQ multiplex PCR; TCRdb's table is partial and in-frame only. The sample lists under 350,000 clones; around nine tenths were seen once. Cohort 3 recovery required two negative PCRs, clearance, or symptom resolution. The sequence was obtained from a woman under 30 who had recovered from COVID-19. The source material was PBMCs or T cells enriched from blood (not recorded which). V gene TRBV4-1 combines with J gene TRBJ2-2; 9 positions match TRBD1. DNA of the CDR3: TGCGCCAGCAGCCATAGTCTAGGACAGGGGCGGATCGGGGAGCTGTTTTTT. Translating gives CASSHSLGQGRIGELFF.